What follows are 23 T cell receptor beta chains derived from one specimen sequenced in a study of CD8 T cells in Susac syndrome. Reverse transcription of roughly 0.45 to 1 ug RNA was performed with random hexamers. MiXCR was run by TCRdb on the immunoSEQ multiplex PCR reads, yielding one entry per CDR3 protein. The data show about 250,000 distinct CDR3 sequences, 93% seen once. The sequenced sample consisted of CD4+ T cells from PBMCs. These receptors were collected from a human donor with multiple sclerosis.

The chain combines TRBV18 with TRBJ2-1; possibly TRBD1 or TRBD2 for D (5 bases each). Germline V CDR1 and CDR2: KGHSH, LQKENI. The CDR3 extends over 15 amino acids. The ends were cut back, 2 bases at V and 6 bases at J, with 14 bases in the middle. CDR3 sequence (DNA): TGTGCCAGCTCACCAACGAGGGGAACAGGCAATGAGCAGTTCTTC. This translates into CASSPTRGTGNEQFF.

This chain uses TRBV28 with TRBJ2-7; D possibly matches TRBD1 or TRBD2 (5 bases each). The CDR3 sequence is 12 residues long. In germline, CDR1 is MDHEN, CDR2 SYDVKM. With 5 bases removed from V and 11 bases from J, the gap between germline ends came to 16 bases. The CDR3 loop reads CASSLGVNGEYF. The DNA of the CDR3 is TGTGCCAGCAGTCTAGGGGTTAACGGGGAGTACTTC.

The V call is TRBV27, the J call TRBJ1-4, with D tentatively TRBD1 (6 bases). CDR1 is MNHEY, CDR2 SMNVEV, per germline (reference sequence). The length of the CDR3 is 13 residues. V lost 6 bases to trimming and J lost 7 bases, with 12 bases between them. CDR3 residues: CASSGTRIEKLFF. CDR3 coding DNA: TGTGCCAGCAGCGGGACACGCATTGAAAAACTGTTTTTT. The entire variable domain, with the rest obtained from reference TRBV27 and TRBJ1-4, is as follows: EAQVTQNPRYLITVTGKKLTVTCSQNMNHEYMSWYRQDPGLGLRQIYYSMNVEVTDKGDVPEGYKVSRKEKRNFPLILESPSPNQTSLYFCASSGTRIEKLFFGSGTQLSVL.

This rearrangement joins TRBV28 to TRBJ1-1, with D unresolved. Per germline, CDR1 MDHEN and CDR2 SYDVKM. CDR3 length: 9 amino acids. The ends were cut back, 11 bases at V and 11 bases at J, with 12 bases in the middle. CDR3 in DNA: TGTGCCGGAAACTTGGGGGCTTTCTTT. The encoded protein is CAGNLGAFF.

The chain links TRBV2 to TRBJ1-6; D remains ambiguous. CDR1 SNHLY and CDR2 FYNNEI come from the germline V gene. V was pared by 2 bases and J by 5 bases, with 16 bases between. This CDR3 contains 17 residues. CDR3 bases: TGTGCCAGCAGTGAACTGTTCGGTGGAGCTGATAATTCACCCCTCCACTTT. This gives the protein CASSELFGGADNSPLHF.

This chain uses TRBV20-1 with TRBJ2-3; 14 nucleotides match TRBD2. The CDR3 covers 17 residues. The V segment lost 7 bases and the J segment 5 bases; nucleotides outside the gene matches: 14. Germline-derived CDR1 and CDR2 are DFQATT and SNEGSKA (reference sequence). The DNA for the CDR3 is TGCAGTGTACTCTCCCCGGGACTAGCGGGAGTGGAAGATACGCAGTATTTT. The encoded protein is CSVLSPGLAGVEDTQYF.

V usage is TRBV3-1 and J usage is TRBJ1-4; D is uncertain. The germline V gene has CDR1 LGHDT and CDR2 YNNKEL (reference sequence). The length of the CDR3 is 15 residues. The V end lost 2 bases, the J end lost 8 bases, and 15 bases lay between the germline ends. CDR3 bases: TGTGCCAGCAGCCAATCCGTTTTGTCTTCGGAAAAACTGTTTTTT. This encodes CASSQSVLSSEKLFF. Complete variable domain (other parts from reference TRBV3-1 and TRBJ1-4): DTAVSQTPKYLVTQMGNDKSIKCEQNLGHDTMYWYKQDSKKFLKIMFSYNNKELIINETVPNRFSPKSPDKAHLNLHINSLELGDSAVYFCASSQSVLSSEKLFFGSGTQLSVL.

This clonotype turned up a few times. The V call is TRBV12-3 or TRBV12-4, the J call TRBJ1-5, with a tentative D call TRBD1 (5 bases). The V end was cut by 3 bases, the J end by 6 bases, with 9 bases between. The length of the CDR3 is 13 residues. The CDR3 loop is CASSFGGGQPQHF. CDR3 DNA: TGTGCCAGCAGTTTTGGGGGAGGTCAGCCCCAGCATTTT.

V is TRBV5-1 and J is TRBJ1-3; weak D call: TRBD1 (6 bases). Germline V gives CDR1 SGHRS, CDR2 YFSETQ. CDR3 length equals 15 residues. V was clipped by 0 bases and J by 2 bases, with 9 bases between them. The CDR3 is CASSLAGGTGNTIYF. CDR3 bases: TGCGCCAGCAGCTTGGCGGGGGGCACTGGAAACACCATATATTTT.

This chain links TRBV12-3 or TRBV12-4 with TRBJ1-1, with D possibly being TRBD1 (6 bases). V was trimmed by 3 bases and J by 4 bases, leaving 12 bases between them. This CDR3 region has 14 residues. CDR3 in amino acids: CASSFWTVGTEAFF. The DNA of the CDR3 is TGTGCCAGCAGTTTTTGGACAGTAGGCACTGAAGCTTTCTTT.

In nucleotides, the CDR3 is TGTGCCAGCAGCTCGTTGGGCGATACTAGCGTAAGCACAGATACGCAGTATTTT. This gives the protein CASSSLGDTSVSTDTQYF. V and J are TRBV7-2 and TRBJ2-3; 7 bases agree with TRBD2. Germline-derived CDR1 and CDR2 are SGHTA and FQGNSA. J gave up 0 bases and V 4 bases, and 13 bases lay outside the gene matches. This CDR3 spans 18 amino acids.

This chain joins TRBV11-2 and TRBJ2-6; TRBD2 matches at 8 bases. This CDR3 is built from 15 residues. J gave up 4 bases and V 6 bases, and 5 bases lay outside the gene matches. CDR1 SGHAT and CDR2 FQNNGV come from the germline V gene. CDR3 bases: TGTGCCAGCAGGACGGGGGGGAGGGGGGCCAACGTCCTGACTTTC. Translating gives CASRTGGRGANVLTF.

The CDR3 DNA reads TGTGCCAGCTGCCCTGGGGCCGGCTCCTACGAGCAGTACTTC. Encoded protein: CASCPGAGSYEQYF. This chain joins TRBV28 and TRBJ2-7; D might be TRBD1 (5 bases). This CDR3 region has 14 residues. CDR1 is MDHEN, CDR2 SYDVKM, per germline. Trimming shortened V by 8 bases and J by 0 bases, and 14 bases separated the two germline ends.

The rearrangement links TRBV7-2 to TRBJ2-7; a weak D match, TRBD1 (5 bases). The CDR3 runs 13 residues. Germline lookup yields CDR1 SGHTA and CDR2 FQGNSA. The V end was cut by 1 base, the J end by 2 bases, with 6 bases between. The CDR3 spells CASSLVGAYEQYV. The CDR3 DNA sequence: TGTGCCAGCAGCTTAGTAGGGGCCTACGAGCAGTACGTC.

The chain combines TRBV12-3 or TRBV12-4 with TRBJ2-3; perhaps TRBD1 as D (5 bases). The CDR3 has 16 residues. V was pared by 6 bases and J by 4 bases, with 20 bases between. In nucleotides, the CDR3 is TGTGCCAGCAGCTCCCCCCGCAGGGCGATTTCAGATACGCAGTATTTT. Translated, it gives CASSSPRRAISDTQYF.

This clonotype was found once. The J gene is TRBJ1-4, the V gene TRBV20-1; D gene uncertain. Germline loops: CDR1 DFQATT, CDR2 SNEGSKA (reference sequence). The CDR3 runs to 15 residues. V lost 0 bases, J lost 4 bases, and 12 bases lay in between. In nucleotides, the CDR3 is TGCAGTGCTAGAGATCGGCAGGAGAATAATGAAAAACTGTTTTTT. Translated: CSARDRQENNEKLFF.

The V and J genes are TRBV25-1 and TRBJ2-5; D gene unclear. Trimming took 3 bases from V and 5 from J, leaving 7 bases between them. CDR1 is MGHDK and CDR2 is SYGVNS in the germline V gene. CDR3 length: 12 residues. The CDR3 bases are TGTGCCAGCAGTGAGTTGGGGGAGACCCAGTACTTC. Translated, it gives CASSELGETQYF.

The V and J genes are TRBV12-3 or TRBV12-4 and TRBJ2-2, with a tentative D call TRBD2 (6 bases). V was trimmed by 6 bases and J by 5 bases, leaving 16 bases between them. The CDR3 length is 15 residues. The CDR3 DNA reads TGTGCCAGCAGCTACGCCGGGACTTCGACCGGGGAGCTGTTTTTT. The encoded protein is CASSYAGTSTGELFF.

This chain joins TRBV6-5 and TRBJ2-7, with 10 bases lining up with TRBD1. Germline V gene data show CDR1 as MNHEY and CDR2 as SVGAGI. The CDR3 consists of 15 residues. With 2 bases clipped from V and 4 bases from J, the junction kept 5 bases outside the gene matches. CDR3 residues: CASSYRLGQGYEQYV. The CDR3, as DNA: TGTGCCAGCAGTTACCGTCTGGGACAGGGGTACGAGCAGTACGTC.

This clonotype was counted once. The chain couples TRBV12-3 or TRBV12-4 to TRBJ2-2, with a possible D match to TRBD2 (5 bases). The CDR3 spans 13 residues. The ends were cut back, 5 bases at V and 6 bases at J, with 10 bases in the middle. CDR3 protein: CASSRTRPGELFF. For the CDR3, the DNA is TGTGCCAGCAGTCGGACTCGTCCCGGGGAGCTGTTTTTT.

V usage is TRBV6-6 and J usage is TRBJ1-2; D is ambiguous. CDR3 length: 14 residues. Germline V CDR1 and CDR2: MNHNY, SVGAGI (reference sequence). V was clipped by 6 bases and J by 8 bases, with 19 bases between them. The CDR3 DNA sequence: TGTGCCAGCAGCTATCGGACGTCTCTGGGGGGCTACACCTTC. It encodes CASSYRTSLGGYTF.

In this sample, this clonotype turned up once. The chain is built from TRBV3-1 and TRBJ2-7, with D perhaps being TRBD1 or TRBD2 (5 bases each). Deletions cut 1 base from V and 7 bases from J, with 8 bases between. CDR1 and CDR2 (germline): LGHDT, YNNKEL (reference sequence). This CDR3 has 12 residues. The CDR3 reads CASSQGDREQYV. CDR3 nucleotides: TGTGCCAGCAGCCAAGGGGACCGGGAGCAGTACGTC.

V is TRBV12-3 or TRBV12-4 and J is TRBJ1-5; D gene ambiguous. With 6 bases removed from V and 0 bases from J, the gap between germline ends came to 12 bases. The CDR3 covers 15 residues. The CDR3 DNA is TGTGCCAGCAGACCCACGGAAAATAGCAATCAGCCCCAGCATTTT. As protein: CASRPTENSNQPQHF.